This T cell receptor (beta chain) was observed in a study of blood T cell repertoires in COVID-19. Across the study: From the United States, Italy and Spain came samples of acute and convalescent COVID-19. Nucleic acid was either cDNA or gDNA, and it came from T cells, B-cell-depleted T cells, or PBMCs.

In the source study's methods: Quantification of nucleated cells was approximated via reference gene primer amplification. Using immunoSEQ multiplex PCR, the repertoire was profiled, and TCRdb retains in-frame clones only, with some absent. V, J and clone size derive from that table, while D and trimming were established from the DNA sequence. Of 130,000 to 150,000 clones listed, around nine tenths are singletons. Germline V gene lookup returns CDR1 LNHNV and CDR2 YYDKDF (reference sequence). The CDR3 sequence is 15 residues long. Trimming took off 6 bases at V and 4 bases at J, with 13 bases between the two ends.

The sample taken for sequencing was peripheral blood. V is TRBV15 and J is TRBJ2-6, with TRBD1 as a possible D gene (6 bases). This TCR came from a woman aged 45 to 65 with acute or convalescent COVID-19. CDR3 region: CATSVSGAGANVLTF. CDR3 DNA sequence: TGTGCCACCAGTGTTTCAGGGGCCGGGGCCAACGTCCTGACTTTC.